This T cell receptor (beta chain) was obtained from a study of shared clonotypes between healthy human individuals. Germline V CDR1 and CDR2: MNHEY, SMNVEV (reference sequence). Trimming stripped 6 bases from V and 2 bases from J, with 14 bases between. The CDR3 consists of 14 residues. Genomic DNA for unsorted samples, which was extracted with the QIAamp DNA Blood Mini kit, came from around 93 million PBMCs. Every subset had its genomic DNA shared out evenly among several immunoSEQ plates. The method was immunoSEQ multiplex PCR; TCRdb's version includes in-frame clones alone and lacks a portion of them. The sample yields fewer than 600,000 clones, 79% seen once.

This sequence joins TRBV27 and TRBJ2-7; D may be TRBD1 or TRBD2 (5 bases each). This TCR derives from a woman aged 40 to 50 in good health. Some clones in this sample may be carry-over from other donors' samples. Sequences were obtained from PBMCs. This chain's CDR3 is CASSEMRDAYEQYF. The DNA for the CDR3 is TGTGCCAGCAGCGAAATGAGGGACGCCTACGAGCAGTACTTC.